This entry features one TCR beta chain sequence. Antigen unknown. CDR3 length equals 12 residues. Germline assignment: CDR1 SNHLY and CDR2 FYNNEI. V gave up 4 bases and J gave up 6 bases; unmatched junction bases: 2. The repertoire was sequenced with immunoSEQ multiplex PCR; TCRdb's copy has only in-frame clones and lacks some. The table records about 190,000 clones, more than 70% of them present only once. The sample belongs to a study of cytomegalovirus exposure and HLA in healthy donors. Study-wide results and caveats: A list of 150 or so TCR beta chains associated with cytomegalovirus was given. That first-cohort TCR clusters tended to co-occur in the 120 or so validation repertoires was found in a later analysis.

The receptor comes from a woman aged 18-29 years in good health and CMV-seronegative. The genes are TRBV2 and TRBJ2-7, with TRBD2 matching over 8 bases. Sample: PBMCs. For the CDR3, the DNA is TGTGCCAGCAGTGTCGCGGGAGGCGAGCAGTACTTC. Amino acids: CASSVAGGEQYF.